The clone carrying this T cell receptor beta chain has a count of ten or more. Its antigen is unknown. Time point given: newly diagnosed GD, antithyroid drugs for less than 3 months. PBMC-extracted RNA yielded the TCR library. Libraries of TCR beta came from iRepertoire HTBI primers plus Arm-PCR of CDR3 regions. TCRdb itself ran the multiplex PCR reads through MiXCR, one entry per CDR3 protein. The repertoire holds a few hundred thousand distinct CDR3 sequences, 16% seen once, with about 23% in the top ten. This entry comes from a study of regulatory T cells in long-lasting Graves disease. Study-wide points: Fewer public clonotypes were shared by new patients (roughly 910) than by persistent patients (around 2,800).

These data were likewise used in another study, on T cells in Graves' hyperthyroidism and ophthalmopathy.

Sequenced here: peripheral blood mononuclear cells (PBMCs), sampled at new diagnosis, from a patient treated with antithyroid drugs. This receptor was identified in a woman under 30 with Graves disease.

In nucleotides, the CDR3 is TGTGCCAGCAGCTTTATGGGGCGAGGCACAGATACGCAGTATTTT. Protein product: CASSFMGRGTDTQYF. The V gene is TRBV11-2, the J gene TRBJ2-3, with D perhaps TRBD1 (5 bases). This CDR3 comprises 15 residues. Germline CDR1 and CDR2: SGHAT and FQNNGV. Trimming stripped 3 bases from V and 1 base from J, with 11 bases between. Looking up the rest from reference TRBV11-2 and TRBJ2-3 gives the full variable domain: EAGVAQSPRYKIIEKRQSVAFWCNPISGHATLYWYQQILGQGPKLLIQFQNNGVVDDSQLPKDRFSAERLKGVDSTLKIQPAKLEDSAVYLCASSFMGRGTDTQYFGPGTRLTVL.